Below are 3 T cell receptor beta chains sequenced from a single sample in a study of cytomegalovirus exposure and HLA in healthy donors. Both 60 Vbeta primers and 13 Jbeta primers went into the PCR. Sequenced by immunoSEQ multiplex PCR; TCRdb stores in-frame clones only, minus some. The table has about 94,000 clones, approximately 77% seen once. Sequenced input: PBMCs. The receptors here all came from a human donor in good health.

To note about this clone: The junction and the germline gene differ at one end; a read error may be behind it. The V gene is TRBV7-7, the J gene TRBJ2-5, with 13 bases lining up with TRBD2. The CDR3 runs to 15 residues. The germline CDR1 and CDR2 sequences are SSHAT and FNYEAQ (reference sequence). The CDR3 here is CASSSGLAGVETQYF. In DNA, the CDR3 is TGTGCTAGCAGCTCTGGACTAGCGGGGGTTGAGACCCAGTACTTC.

The V call is TRBV7-6, the J call TRBJ2-7; possibly TRBD1 for D (5 bases). Trimming stripped 0 bases from V and 6 bases from J, with 9 bases between. The CDR3 extends over 13 amino acids. Germline CDR1 is SGHVS and CDR2 is FNYEAQ. Written as DNA, the CDR3 is TGTGCCAGCAGCTTAGCGCCCCAGGGCGAGCAGTACTTC. Its protein is CASSLAPQGEQYF. The full variable domain, its missing parts supplied by reference TRBV7-6 and TRBJ2-7, is GAGVSQSPRYKVTKRGQDVALRCDPISGHVSLYWYRQALGQGPEFLTYFNYEAQQDKSGLPNDRFSAERPEGSISTLTIQRTEQRDSAMYRCASSLAPQGEQYFGPGTRLTVT.

V is TRBV9 and J is TRBJ2-7; D unclear. The CDR3 runs 14 residues. Trimming shortened V by 4 bases and J by 0 bases, and 11 bases separated the two germline ends. CDR1 is SGDLS and CDR2 is YYNGEE in the germline V gene. The CDR3 loop is CASSPQVNSYEQYF. The CDR3, as DNA: TGTGCCAGCAGCCCTCAGGTTAACTCCTACGAGCAGTACTTC.